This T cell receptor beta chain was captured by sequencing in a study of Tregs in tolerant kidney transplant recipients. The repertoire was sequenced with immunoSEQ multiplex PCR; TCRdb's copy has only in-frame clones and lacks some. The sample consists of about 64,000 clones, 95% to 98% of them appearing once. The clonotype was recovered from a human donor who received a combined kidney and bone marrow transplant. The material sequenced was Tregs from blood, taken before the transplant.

The CDR3 sequence is CAISTGTNSPLHF. In nucleotides, the CDR3 is TGTGCCATATCGACAGGGACTAATTCACCCCTCCACTTT. V is TRBV28 and J is TRBJ1-6, with TRBD1 matching over 7 bases. Trimming removed 10 bases from V and 6 bases from J; junction bases left unmatched: 6. Germline CDR1 and CDR2: MDHEN and SYDVKM. CDR3 length: 13 amino acids.